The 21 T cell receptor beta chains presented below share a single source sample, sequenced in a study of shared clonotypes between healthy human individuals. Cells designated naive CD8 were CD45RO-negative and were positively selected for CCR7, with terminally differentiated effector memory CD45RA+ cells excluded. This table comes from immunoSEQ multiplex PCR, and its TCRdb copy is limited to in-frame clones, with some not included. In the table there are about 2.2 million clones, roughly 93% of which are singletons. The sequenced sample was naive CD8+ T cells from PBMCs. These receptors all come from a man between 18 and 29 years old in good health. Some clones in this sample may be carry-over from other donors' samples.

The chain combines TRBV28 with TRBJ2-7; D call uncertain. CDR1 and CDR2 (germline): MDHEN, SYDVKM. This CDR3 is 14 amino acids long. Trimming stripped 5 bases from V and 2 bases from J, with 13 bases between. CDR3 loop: CASSPRPLAYEQYF. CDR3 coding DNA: TGTGCCAGCAGTCCCCGGCCCCTCGCCTACGAGCAGTACTTC.

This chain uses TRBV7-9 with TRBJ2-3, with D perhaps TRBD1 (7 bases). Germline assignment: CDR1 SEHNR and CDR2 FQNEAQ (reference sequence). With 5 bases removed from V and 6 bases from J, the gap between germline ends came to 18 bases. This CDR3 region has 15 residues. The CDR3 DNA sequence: TGTGCCAGCAGCATTAGACTGGCAGGGGGGGATACGCAGTATTTT. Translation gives CASSIRLAGGDTQYF. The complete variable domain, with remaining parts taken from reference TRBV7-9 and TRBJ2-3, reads DTGVSQNPRHKITKRGQNVTFRCDPISEHNRLYWYRQTLGQGPEFLTYFQNEAQLEKSRLLSDRFSAERPKGSFSTLEIQRTEQGDSAMYLCASSIRLAGGDTQYFGPGTRLTVL.

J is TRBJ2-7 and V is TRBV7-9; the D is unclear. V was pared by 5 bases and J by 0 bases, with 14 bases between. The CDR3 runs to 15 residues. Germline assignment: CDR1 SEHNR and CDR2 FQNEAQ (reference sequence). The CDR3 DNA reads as TGTGCCAGCAGCCTCCCCGCAGGCCGCTCCTACGAGCAGTACTTC. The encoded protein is CASSLPAGRSYEQYF.

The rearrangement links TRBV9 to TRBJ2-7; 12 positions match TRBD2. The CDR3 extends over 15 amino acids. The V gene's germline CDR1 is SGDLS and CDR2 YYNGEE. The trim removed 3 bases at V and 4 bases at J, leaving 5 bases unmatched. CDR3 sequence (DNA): TGTGCCAGCAGCGAACACGGGACTAGCGGGTACGAGCAGTACTTC. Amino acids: CASSEHGTSGYEQYF.

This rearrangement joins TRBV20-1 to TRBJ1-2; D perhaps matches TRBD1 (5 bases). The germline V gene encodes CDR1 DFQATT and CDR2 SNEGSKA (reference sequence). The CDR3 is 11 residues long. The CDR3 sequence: CGGGDFGGYTF. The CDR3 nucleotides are TGCGGGGGTGGGGATTTCGGTGGCTACACCTTC.

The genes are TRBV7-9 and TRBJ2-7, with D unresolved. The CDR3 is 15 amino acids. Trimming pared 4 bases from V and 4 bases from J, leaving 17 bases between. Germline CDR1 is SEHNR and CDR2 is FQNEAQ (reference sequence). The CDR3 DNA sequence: TGTGCCAGCAGCTCCAGCATCCAGGCTACATACGAGCAGTACTTC. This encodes CASSSSIQATYEQYF.

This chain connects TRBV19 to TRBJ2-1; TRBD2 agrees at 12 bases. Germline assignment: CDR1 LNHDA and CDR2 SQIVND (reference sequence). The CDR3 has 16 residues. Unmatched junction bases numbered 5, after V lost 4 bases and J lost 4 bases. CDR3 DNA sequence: TGTGCCAGTAGTAAGGGACTAGCGGGCCTTTACAATGAGCAGTTCTTC. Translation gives CASSKGLAGLYNEQFF.

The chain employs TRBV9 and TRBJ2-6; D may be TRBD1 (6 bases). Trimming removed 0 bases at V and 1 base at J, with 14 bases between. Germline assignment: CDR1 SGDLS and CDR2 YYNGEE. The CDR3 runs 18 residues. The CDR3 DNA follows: TGTGCCAGCAGCGTAGCAGGGGATAGGCGGTCTGGGGCCAACGTCCTGACTTTC. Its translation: CASSVAGDRRSGANVLTF.

The CDR3 sequence: CASSSPPGAAGELFF. DNA of the CDR3: TGTGCCAGCAGCTCTCCTCCGGGAGCGGCCGGGGAGCTGTTTTTT. The chain links TRBV5-6 to TRBJ2-2, with D possibly being TRBD2 (6 bases). The CDR3 has 15 residues. Germline lookup yields CDR1 SGHDT and CDR2 YYEEEE. Trimming cost V 3 bases and J 6 bases, with 15 bases left between them.

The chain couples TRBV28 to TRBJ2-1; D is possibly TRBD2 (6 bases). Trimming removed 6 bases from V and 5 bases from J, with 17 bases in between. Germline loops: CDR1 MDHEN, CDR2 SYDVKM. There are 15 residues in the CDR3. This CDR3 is CASRLGADYHNEQFF. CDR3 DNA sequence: TGTGCCAGCAGGTTGGGAGCGGACTACCACAATGAGCAGTTCTTC.

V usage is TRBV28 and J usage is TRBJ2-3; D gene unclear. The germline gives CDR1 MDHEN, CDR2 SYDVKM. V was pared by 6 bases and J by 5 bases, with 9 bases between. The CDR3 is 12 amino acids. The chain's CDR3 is CASRPYGDTQYF. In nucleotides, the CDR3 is TGTGCCAGCAGGCCGTACGGAGATACGCAGTATTTT.

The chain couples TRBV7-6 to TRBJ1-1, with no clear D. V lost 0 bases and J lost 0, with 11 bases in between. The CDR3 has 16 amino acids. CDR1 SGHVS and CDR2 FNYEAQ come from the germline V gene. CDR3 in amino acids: CASSLAGGQMNTEAFF. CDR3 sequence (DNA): TGTGCCAGCAGCTTAGCCGGCGGGCAGATGAACACTGAAGCTTTCTTT.

The CDR3 here is CASSFSLAGDSYEQYF. In nucleotides, the CDR3 is TGTGCCAGCAGTTTCAGTCTGGCAGGCGACTCCTACGAGCAGTACTTC. V and J are TRBV28 and TRBJ2-7; D is undetermined. With 3 bases removed from V and 0 bases from J, the gap between germline ends came to 15 bases. Germline CDR1 MDHEN, CDR2 SYDVKM. There are 16 residues in the CDR3.

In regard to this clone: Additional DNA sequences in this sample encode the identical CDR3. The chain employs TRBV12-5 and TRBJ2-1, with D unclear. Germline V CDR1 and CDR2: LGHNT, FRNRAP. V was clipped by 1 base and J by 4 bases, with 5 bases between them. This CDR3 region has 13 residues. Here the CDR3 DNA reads TGTGCTAGTGGTTTGGGGCAGTACAATGAGCAGTTCTTC. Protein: CASGLGQYNEQFF.

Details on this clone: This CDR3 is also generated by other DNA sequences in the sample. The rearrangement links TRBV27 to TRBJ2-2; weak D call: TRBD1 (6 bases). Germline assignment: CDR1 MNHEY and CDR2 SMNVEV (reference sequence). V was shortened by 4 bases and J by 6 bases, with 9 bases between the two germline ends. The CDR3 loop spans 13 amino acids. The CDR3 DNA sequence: TGTGCCAGCAGTTCCAGGGGCCCCGGGGAGCTGTTTTTT. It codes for CASSSRGPGELFF.

The CDR3 bases are TGTGCCAGCAGTTACACTGACAATGAGCAGTTCTTC. Its protein product is CASSYTDNEQFF. The V and J genes are TRBV6-6 and TRBJ2-1; D not certain. Trimming stripped 2 bases from V and 5 bases from J, with 4 bases between. This CDR3 has 12 residues. Germline CDR1 and CDR2: MNHNY and SVGAGI (reference sequence).

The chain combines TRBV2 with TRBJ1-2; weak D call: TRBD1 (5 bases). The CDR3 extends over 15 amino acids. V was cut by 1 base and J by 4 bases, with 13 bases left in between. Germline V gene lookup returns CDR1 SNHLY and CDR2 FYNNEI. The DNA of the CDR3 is TGTGCCAGCAGTGAAGTATGGTCGGGGGTCTATGGCTACACCTTC. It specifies CASSEVWSGVYGYTF. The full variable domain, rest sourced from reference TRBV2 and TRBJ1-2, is EPEVTQTPSHQVTQMGQEVILRCVPISNHLYFYWYRQILGQKVEFLVSFYNNEISEKSEIFDDQFSVERPDGSNFTLKIRSTKLEDSAMYFCASSEVWSGVYGYTFGSGTRLTVV.

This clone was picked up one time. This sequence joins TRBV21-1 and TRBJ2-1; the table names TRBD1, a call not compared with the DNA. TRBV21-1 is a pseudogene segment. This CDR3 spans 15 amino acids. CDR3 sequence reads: CASSKGDRGLVEQFF. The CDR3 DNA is TGTGCCAGCAGCAAAGGGGACAGGGGGCTCGTCGAGCAGTTCTTC.

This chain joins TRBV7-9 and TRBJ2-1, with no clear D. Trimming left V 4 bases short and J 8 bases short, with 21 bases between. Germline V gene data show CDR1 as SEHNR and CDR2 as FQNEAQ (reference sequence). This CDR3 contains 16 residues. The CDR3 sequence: CASSSRTVPVGDEQFF. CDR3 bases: TGTGCCAGCAGCTCCCGAACGGTTCCTGTTGGGGATGAGCAGTTCTTC.

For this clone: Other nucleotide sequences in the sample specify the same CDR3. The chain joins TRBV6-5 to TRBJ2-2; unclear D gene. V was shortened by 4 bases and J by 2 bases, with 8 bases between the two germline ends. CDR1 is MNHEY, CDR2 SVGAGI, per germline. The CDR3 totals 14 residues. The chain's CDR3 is CASSWDRNTGELFF. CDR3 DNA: TGTGCCAGCAGTTGGGATAGAAACACCGGGGAGCTGTTTTTT.

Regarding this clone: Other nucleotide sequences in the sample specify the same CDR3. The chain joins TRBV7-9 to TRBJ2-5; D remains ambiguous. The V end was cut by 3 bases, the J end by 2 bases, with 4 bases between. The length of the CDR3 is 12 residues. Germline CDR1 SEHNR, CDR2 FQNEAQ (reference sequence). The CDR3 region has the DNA TGTGCCAGCAGCTTCCCTCAAGAGACCCAGTACTTC. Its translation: CASSFPQETQYF.